These 23 T cell receptor beta chains were all obtained from the same sample, sequenced in a study of regulatory T cells in long-lasting Graves disease. Investigators prepared the TCR beta libraries by applying iRepertoire HTBI primers and Arm-PCR of CDR3 regions. Using its own MiXCR run on the multiplex PCR reads, TCRdb lists one record per CDR3 protein. The table lists 530,000 or so distinct CDR3 sequences, 15% to 20% of them singletons, with approximately 12% in the top ten. Time point reported: newly diagnosed GD, antithyroid drugs for less than 3 months. Construction of the TCR library relied on RNA isolated from PBMCs. These same data were also listed under a study on T cells in Graves' hyperthyroidism and ophthalmopathy.

This material consisted of peripheral blood mononuclear cells (PBMCs), taken at new diagnosis, from a patient treated with antithyroid drugs. These receptors were taken from a young man with Graves disease.

J is TRBJ2-7 and V is TRBV19; 9 nucleotides agree with TRBD1. This CDR3 is 15 amino acids long. Germline CDR1 and CDR2: LNHDA and SQIVND (reference sequence). Trimming cost V 5 bases and J 3 bases; bases outside gene matches: 8. CDR3 sequence: CASSARQGGLYEQYF. CDR3 DNA sequence: TGTGCCAGTAGTGCCCGACAGGGGGGACTCTACGAGCAGTACTTC.

The chain combines TRBV28 with TRBJ1-5, with TRBD1 matching over 7 bases. CDR3 length: 16 amino acids. J was trimmed by 4 bases and V by 5 bases; bases with no gene match: 11. CDR1 and CDR2 from the germline V gene are MDHEN and SYDVKM. For the CDR3, the DNA is TGTGCCAGCAGTCCCGTCCTCAACAGGGGTAATCAGCCCCAGCATTTT. Encoded protein: CASSPVLNRGNQPQHF.

This chain uses TRBV27 with TRBJ1-4; the D gene is possibly TRBD1 (5 bases). There are 15 residues in the CDR3. Per the germline V gene, CDR1 is MNHEY and CDR2 is SMNVEV (reference sequence). Trimming removed 2 bases at V and 4 bases at J, with 11 bases between. The CDR3 sequence is CASSLRNRRNEKLFF. For the CDR3, the DNA is TGTGCCAGCAGTTTACGAAACAGGCGTAATGAAAAACTGTTTTTT.

The chain joins TRBV5-8 to TRBJ2-3; TRBD1 is a possible D gene (5 bases). The CDR3 consists of 13 residues. V was pared by 2 bases and J by 6 bases, with 10 bases between. Germline loops: CDR1 SGHTS, CDR2 YDEGEE. The chain's CDR3 is CASSLQDLDTQYF. DNA of the CDR3: TGTGCCAGCAGCTTACAGGATTTGGATACGCAGTATTTT.

This clonotype came up many times. The chain couples TRBV7-9 to TRBJ2-1, with 12 bases identical to TRBD2. This CDR3 comprises 17 residues. V lost 3 bases to trimming and J lost 2 bases; unmatched junction nucleotides: 5. Germline-derived CDR1 and CDR2 are SEHNR and FQNEAQ (reference sequence). CDR3 in DNA: TGTGCCAGCAGCTTTGGGCTAGCGGGAGGGACCTACAATGAGCAGTTCTTC. The encoded protein is CASSFGLAGGTYNEQFF.

Many counts were recorded for this clonotype. The chain employs TRBV7-3 and TRBJ2-1, with TRBD2 matching over 13 bases. V lost 5 bases to trimming and J lost 9 bases; unmatched junction nucleotides: 10. Germline CDR1 is SGHTA and CDR2 is FQGTGA. The CDR3 is 16 amino acids. The CDR3 protein is CASSLTSGRAGSEQFF. Written as DNA, the CDR3 is TGTGCCAGCAGCCTTACTAGCGGGAGGGCCGGGAGTGAGCAGTTCTTC.

This sequence joins TRBV19 and TRBJ1-4; D possibly corresponds to TRBD1 (5 bases). The CDR3 extends over 15 amino acids. V was cut by 9 bases and J by 6 bases, with 20 bases left in between. Germline CDR1 LNHDA, CDR2 SQIVND (reference sequence). The CDR3 region has the DNA TGTGCCAGCGTTTGGACGGATCGGGACTATGAAAAACTGTTTTTT. Protein sequence: CASVWTDRDYEKLFF. Full variable domain (rest looked up from reference TRBV19 and TRBJ1-4): DGGITQSPKYLFRKEGQNVTLSCEQNLNHDAMYWYRQDPGQGLRLIYYSQIVNDFQKGDIAEGYSVSREKKESFPLTVTSAQKNPTAFYLCASVWTDRDYEKLFFGSGTQLSVL.

The chain has TRBV12-3 or TRBV12-4 and TRBJ2-7; D may be TRBD2 (5 bases). V gave up 5 bases and J gave up 7 bases, with 12 bases separating them. This CDR3 region has 12 residues. CDR3 residues: CASSRGYNEQYF. The CDR3 region has the DNA TGTGCCAGCAGTAGAGGGTACAATGAGCAGTACTTC.

This clonotype was seen a handful of times. The rearrangement uses TRBV14 and TRBJ2-3; D not certain. This CDR3 comprises 14 residues. V lost 0 bases and J 5 bases, leaving 9 bases between the germline ends. The germline gives CDR1 SGHDN, CDR2 FVKESK. The CDR3 DNA follows: TGTGCCAGCAGCCAAGAGTACCTGGGAGATACGCAGTATTTT. Protein: CASSQEYLGDTQYF.

This clonotype has just one count. This rearrangement joins TRBV11-2 to TRBJ1-1; TRBD1 might be the D (5 bases). The V end was cut by 0 bases, the J end by 10 bases, with 12 bases between. Germline CDR1 reads SGHAT; CDR2 reads FQNNGV. The CDR3 has 13 amino acids. CDR3 region: CASSLDPGPRAFF. The CDR3, as DNA: TGTGCCAGCAGCTTAGACCCGGGGCCCAGAGCTTTCTTT.

In the case of this clonotype: With a much larger clone just one base away, this may be a read error. The J gene is TRBJ2-5, the V gene TRBV29-1; D possibly corresponds to TRBD1 (6 bases). The germline gives CDR1 SQVTM, CDR2 ANQGSEA. The CDR3 length is 13 residues. The CDR3 reads CSVQDSWAATQHF. The CDR3, as DNA: TGCAGCGTTCAGGACAGTTGGGCGGCGACCCAGCACTTC.

The chain employs TRBV28 and TRBJ2-7; 7 bases are shared with TRBD1. This CDR3 comprises 16 residues. Germline assignment: CDR1 MDHEN and CDR2 SYDVKM. V gave up 2 bases and J gave up 0 bases; unmatched junction bases: 7. The CDR3 spells CASSLPRDSDSYEQYF. CDR3 in DNA: TGTGCCAGCAGTTTACCCCGGGACAGCGACTCCTACGAGCAGTACTTC.

The chain recombines TRBV27 with TRBJ2-1; 8 positions match TRBD1. Looked up from germline, CDR1 is MNHEY and CDR2 is SMNVEV (reference sequence). CDR3 size: 15 residues. V lost 6 bases and J lost 8; bases outside the gene matches: 12. DNA of the CDR3: TGTGCCAGCAGGACAGGGGAGTCCCTTTACTATGAGCAGTTCTTC. Translating gives CASRTGESLYYEQFF.

This rearrangement joins TRBV6-2 or TRBV6-3 to TRBJ2-7, with D tentatively TRBD2 (5 bases). The ends were cut back, 4 bases at V and 3 bases at J, with 22 bases in the middle. This CDR3 region has 17 residues. Germline assignment: CDR1 MNHEY and CDR2 SVGEGT. CDR3 sequence: CASSSLLLVSGLYEQYF. The CDR3 DNA is TGTGCCAGCAGTTCCCTCCTACTAGTGTCTGGCCTCTACGAGCAGTACTTC.

The gene calls are TRBV6-1 and TRBJ1-1; 7 positions match TRBD1. The CDR3 contains 15 residues. With 6 bases clipped from V and 5 bases from J, the junction kept 12 bases outside the gene matches. CDR1 is MNHNS and CDR2 is SASEGT in the germline V gene. For the CDR3, the DNA is TGTGCCAGCAGCCGGGACAGCCCCCTGTGGACTGAAGCTTTCTTT. This sequence encodes CASSRDSPLWTEAFF.

J is TRBJ2-7 and V is TRBV20-1; 8 bases line up with TRBD2. Germline CDR1 DFQATT, CDR2 SNEGSKA (reference sequence). The CDR3 contains 13 residues. After removal of 3 bases from V and 4 bases from J, the junction contained 5 bases not matched to a gene. CDR3 nucleotides: TGCAGTGCTAGGGGGCAGCGGGAGTACGAGCAGTACTTC. Protein product: CSARGQREYEQYF.

This clonotype showed up many times. For the CDR3, the DNA is TGTGCCAGCAGCCCTAGGAGGACTGGAAACACCATATATTTT. It encodes CASSPRRTGNTIYF. The rearrangement uses TRBV2 and TRBJ1-3; D gene ambiguous. V lost 6 bases to trimming and J lost 2 bases, with 11 bases between them. This CDR3 contains 14 residues. Per germline, CDR1 SNHLY and CDR2 FYNNEI.

The J gene is TRBJ1-2, the V gene TRBV12-5; a possible D gene is TRBD1 (5 bases). The V and J ends lost 7 bases and 0 bases respectively, with 18 bases between them. Germline V gives CDR1 LGHNT, CDR2 FRNRAP. The CDR3 has 16 residues. CDR3 protein: CASVDEDGGTNYGYTF. The CDR3, as DNA: TGTGCTAGTGTCGATGAAGACGGGGGGACTAACTATGGCTACACCTTC. The whole variable domain, remainder taken from reference TRBV12-5 and TRBJ1-2, is DARVTQTPRHKVTEMGQEVTMRCQPILGHNTVFWYRQTMMQGLELLAYFRNRAPLDDSGMPKDRFSAEMPDATLATLKIQPSEPRDSAVYFCASVDEDGGTNYGYTFGSGTRLTVV.

The table lists this clonotype with many counts. The genes are TRBV29-1 and TRBJ2-1, with D tentatively TRBD1 or TRBD2 (6 bases each). The CDR3 loop spans 14 amino acids. V lost 7 bases to trimming and J lost 0 bases, with 13 bases between them. CDR1 SQVTM and CDR2 ANQGSEA come from the germline V gene. CDR3 coding DNA: TGCAGCGCAACTGGGGGGCTCTCCTACAATGAGCAGTTCTTC. Protein: CSATGGLSYNEQFF.

At least ten counts were recorded for this clonotype. The chain couples TRBV28 to TRBJ1-1; TRBD1 matches 8 bases. The CDR3 spans 15 residues. V was pared by 11 bases and J by 1 base, with 12 bases of the junction left unmatched. Germline V gene data show CDR1 as MDHEN and CDR2 as SYDVKM. Here the CDR3 reads CAAQPGGLGNTEAFF. CDR3 coding DNA: TGTGCCGCACAACCAGGGGGCTTAGGGAACACTGAAGCTTTCTTT.

This clonotype was counted between two and nine times. The CDR3 loop reads CASSLGDSGYEQYF. The CDR3 DNA reads TGTGCCAGCAGCTTAGGGGATTCCGGCTACGAGCAGTACTTC. The chain has TRBV7-9 and TRBJ2-7; no firm D call. The germline CDR1 and CDR2 sequences are SEHNR and FQNEAQ (reference sequence). Trimming stripped 1 base from V and 3 bases from J, with 10 bases between. CDR3 length: 14 amino acids.

The rearrangement uses TRBV28 and TRBJ2-1; the D is unclear. Trimming removed 7 bases at V and 2 bases at J, with 9 bases between. Germline CDR1 and CDR2: MDHEN and SYDVKM. This CDR3 comprises 13 residues. CDR3 sequence (DNA): TGTGCCAGCATTGCTCCGCCCTACAATGAGCAGTTCTTC. Residues: CASIAPPYNEQFF.

This chain links TRBV5-1 with TRBJ2-7, with D possibly matching TRBD2 (7 bases). CDR1 is SGHRS and CDR2 is YFSETQ in the germline V gene. CDR3 length: 18 amino acids. V was clipped by 1 base and J by 0 bases, with 20 bases between them. This chain's CDR3 is CASSLRGAQPLLSYEQYF. CDR3 DNA: TGCGCCAGCAGCTTGCGGGGGGCGCAACCCCTTCTCTCCTACGAGCAGTACTTC.